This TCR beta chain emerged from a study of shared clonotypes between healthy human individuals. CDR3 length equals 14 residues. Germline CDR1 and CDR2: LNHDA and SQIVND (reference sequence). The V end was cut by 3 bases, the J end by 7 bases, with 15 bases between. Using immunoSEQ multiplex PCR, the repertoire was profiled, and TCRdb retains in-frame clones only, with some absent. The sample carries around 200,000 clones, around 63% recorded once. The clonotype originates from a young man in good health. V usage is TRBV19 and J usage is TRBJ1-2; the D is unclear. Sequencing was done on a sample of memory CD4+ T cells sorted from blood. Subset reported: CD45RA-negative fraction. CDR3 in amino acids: CASSMRQPWGGYTF. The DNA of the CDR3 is TGTGCCAGTAGTATGCGGCAGCCCTGGGGTGGCTACACCTTC.